A single sample gave rise to the 2 T cell receptor beta chains below, sequenced in a study of response to subunit inactivated influenza vaccine. TCRdb re-called the RT-PCR reads through MiXCR, storing one row per CDR3 protein. The data contain about 700,000 distinct CDR3 sequences, roughly 13% of them singletons. Sample: PBMCs from blood, taken 14 to 15 days before vaccination. The receptors were sampled from a man aged 50-59 years who received an inactivated influenza vaccine.

This clonotype was detected many times. This rearrangement joins TRBV2 to TRBJ2-7; no clear D gene. CDR3 length equals 10 residues. V gave up 8 bases and J gave up 4 bases, with 6 bases separating them. Germline V gene data show CDR1 as SNHLY and CDR2 as FYNNEI. CDR3 region: CASGDYEQYF. CDR3 nucleotides: TGTGCCAGCGGGGATTACGAGCAGTACTTC.

This clonotype turned up a few times. J is TRBJ1-1 and V is TRBV20-1, with a weak D call TRBD1 (5 bases). Between the trimmed V and J ends, which lost 6 bases and 3 bases, there was a span of 8 bases. The CDR3 consists of 11 residues. CDR1 and CDR2 from the germline V gene are DFQATT and SNEGSKA (reference sequence). This CDR3 is CSAQGDTEAFF. CDR3 nucleotides: TGCAGTGCGCAGGGCGACACTGAAGCTTTCTTT.